This TCR beta chain originates from a study of cytomegalovirus exposure and HLA in healthy donors. There are 13 residues in the CDR3. CDR1 and CDR2 (germline): MNHEY, SVGAGI. Germline trimming cut 7 bases from V and 7 bases from J; bases unmatched to any gene: 5. PCR primers comprised 60 Vbeta and 13 Jbeta primers. Measured with immunoSEQ multiplex PCR; TCRdb has only the in-frame clones, and not every one. The repertoire table contains roughly 50,000 clones. The sequencing input was PBMCs. The chain has TRBV6-5 and TRBJ2-2; 8 nucleotides match TRBD2. This clonotype originated in a man aged 40-49 years in good health and CMV-seropositive. This chain's CDR3 is CASTSGRFGELFF. The CDR3, as DNA: TGTGCCAGCACCAGCGGGAGATTCGGGGAGCTGTTTTTT.